This T cell receptor beta chain comes out of a study of T cells in Graves' hyperthyroidism and ophthalmopathy. TCR beta CDR3 regions were amplified from RNA transcripts. A first-round RT-PCR of the TCR CDR3 used the HTBI primer set. TCRdb re-called the multiplex PCR reads through MiXCR, storing one row per CDR3 protein. The top ten hold about 4% of the sample, which has roughly 560,000 distinct CDR3 sequences, roughly 14% seen once. This clonotype has at least ten counts. CDR3 size: 18 residues. Germline CDR1 reads DFQATT; CDR2 reads SNEGSKA (reference sequence). V shed 5 bases and J 0 bases; nucleotides not matched to a gene: 17.

The J gene is TRBJ2-5, the V gene TRBV20-1; TRBD2 agrees at 8 bases. The source is a woman in her thirties or forties with Graves' ophthalmopathy. Sequences were obtained from blood. CDR3 in DNA: TGCAGTGCTGGGGGTAGACTCAGCGGGGGTTCGCACCAAGAGACCCAGTACTTC. It is translated as CSAGGRLSGGSHQETQYF.